This T cell receptor beta chain was sequenced in a study of blood T cells in healthy people across ages. Caucasian individuals from Russia who were healthy and aged roughly 6 to 90 acted as donors. Roughly 10 milliliters of peripheral blood were drawn from each donor. Findings and caveats of the study: No one knew whether donors had CMV, which possibly confounded expanded clonotype changes.

A second PCR of roughly 7 to 11 cycles used a sample-barcoded 5' primer and a J-beta primer mix. TCRdb re-derived calls from the 5' RACE reads in MiXCR, one entry per CDR3 protein. Of approximately 880,000 distinct CDR3 sequences in the sample, around 49% were seen once. A word on this clonotype: Its antigen is still unknown.

This TCR came from a man under 40 in good health. Sequencing input: blood.

The CDR3 spells CASSFVAGNTEAFF. CDR3 bases: TGCGCCAGCAGCTTCGTGGCGGGGAACACTGAAGCTTTCTTT. The chain links TRBV5-1 to TRBJ1-1; D remains ambiguous. The V end lost 2 bases, the J end lost 1 base, and 9 bases lay between the germline ends. The CDR3 is 14 residues long. Germline V gene lookup returns CDR1 SGHRS and CDR2 YFSETQ.